The T cell receptor (beta chain) under discussion was sequenced for a study of cytomegalovirus exposure and HLA in healthy donors. Study results and limitations: Usually a TCR sequence was rare, but some public TCRs were found in many donors. The study recorded 150 to 200 TCR beta chains that were cytomegalovirus-associated. For cytomegalovirus status, the classifier reportedly gave diagnoses with high specificity and sensitivity.

Notes on this clone: Its antigen remains unidentified.

Germline V gives CDR1 SGHNT, CDR2 YYREEE (reference sequence). The CDR3 covers 14 residues. V was shortened by 1 base and J by 2 bases, with 6 bases between the two germline ends. The protocol was immunoSEQ multiplex PCR, while the TCRdb copy is restricted to in-frame clones and leaves out a portion. The sample includes 110,000 or so clones, more than 70% of them seen just once. This clonotype was sampled from a woman aged 18-29 years in good health and CMV-seronegative. Input material: PBMCs. V and J are TRBV5-4 and TRBJ1-4; no clear D gene. The chain's CDR3 is CASSLTATNEKLFF. DNA of the CDR3: TGTGCCAGCAGCTTGACTGCTACTAATGAAAAACTGTTTTTT. The full variable domain, its missing parts supplied by reference TRBV5-4 and TRBJ1-4, is ETGVTQSPTHLIKTRGQQVTLRCSSQSGHNTVSWYQQALGQGPQFIFQYYREEENGRGNFPPRFSGLQFPNYSSELNVNALELDDSALYLCASSLTATNEKLFFGSGTQLSVL.